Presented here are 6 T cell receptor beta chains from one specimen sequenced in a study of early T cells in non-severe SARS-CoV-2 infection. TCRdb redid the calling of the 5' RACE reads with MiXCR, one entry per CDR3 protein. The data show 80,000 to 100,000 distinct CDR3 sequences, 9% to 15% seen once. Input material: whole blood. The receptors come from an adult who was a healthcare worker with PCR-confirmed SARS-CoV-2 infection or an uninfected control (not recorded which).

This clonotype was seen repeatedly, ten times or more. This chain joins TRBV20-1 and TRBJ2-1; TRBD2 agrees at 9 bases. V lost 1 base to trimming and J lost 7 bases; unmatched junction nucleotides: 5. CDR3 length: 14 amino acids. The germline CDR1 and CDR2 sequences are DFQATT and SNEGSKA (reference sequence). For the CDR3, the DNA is TGCAGTGCTAGAGGCGGGAGGGCCGGTAATGAGCAGTTCTTC. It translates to CSARGGRAGNEQFF.

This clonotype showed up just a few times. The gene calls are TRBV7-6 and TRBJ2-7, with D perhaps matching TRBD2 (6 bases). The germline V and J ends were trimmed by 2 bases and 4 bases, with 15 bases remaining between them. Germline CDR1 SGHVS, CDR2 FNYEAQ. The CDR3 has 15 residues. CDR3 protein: CASSLNGGTEYEQYF. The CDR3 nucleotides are TGTGCCAGCAGCTTAAATGGGGGGACTGAATACGAGCAGTACTTC.

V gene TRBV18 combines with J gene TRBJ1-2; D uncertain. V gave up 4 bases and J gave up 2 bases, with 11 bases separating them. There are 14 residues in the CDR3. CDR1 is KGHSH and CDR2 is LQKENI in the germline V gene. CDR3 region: CASSLSDGNYGYTF. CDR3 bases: TGTGCCAGCTCACTATCCGACGGGAACTATGGCTACACCTTC.

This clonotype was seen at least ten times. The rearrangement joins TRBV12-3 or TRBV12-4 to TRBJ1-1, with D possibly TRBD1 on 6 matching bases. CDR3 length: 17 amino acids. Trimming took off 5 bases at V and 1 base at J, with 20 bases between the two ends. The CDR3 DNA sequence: TGTGCCAGCAGTCCCAAATGGGGGGCGCCTTCGAACACTGAAGCTTTCTTT. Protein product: CASSPKWGAPSNTEAFF.

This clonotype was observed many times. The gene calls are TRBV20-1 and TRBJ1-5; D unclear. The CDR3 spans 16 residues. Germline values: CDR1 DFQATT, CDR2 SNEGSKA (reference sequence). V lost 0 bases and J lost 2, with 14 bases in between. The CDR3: CSARDGSGLGNQPQHF. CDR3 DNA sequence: TGCAGTGCTAGAGATGGGTCTGGGCTTGGCAATCAGCCCCAGCATTTT.

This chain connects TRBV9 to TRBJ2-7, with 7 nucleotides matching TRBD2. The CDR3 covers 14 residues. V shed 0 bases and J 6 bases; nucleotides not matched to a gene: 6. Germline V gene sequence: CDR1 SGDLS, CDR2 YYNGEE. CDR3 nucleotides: TGTGCCAGCAGCGTAGCGACTAGCCCCCTCGAGCAGTACTTC. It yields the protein CASSVATSPLEQYF.